These 2 T cell receptor beta chains came from one sample sequenced in a study of vaccination effects on CD4 cells after COVID-19. Scientists isolated CD4+ T cells after a roughly ten-day culture period ended. Their SARS-CoV-2 infection, verified by PCR, occurred between March and December 2020. The participants, recipients of two vaccine doses, got either BNT162b2 or mRNA-1273. These receptors have no known antigen. Sequencing was performed with immunoSEQ multiplex PCR; in TCRdb, only in-frame clones are kept and a portion is missing. The sample shows 35,000 to 55,000 clones, just over 75% of them seen only once. The sample was CD4+ T cells from PBMCs cultured without peptide, taken after COVID-19 vaccination. These receptors came from a human donor who had a prior SARS-CoV-2 infection.

This clone has only one observation. The chain carries TRBV11-2 and TRBJ1-4; 7 nucleotides match TRBD1. The CDR3 totals 18 residues. CDR1 SGHAT and CDR2 FQNNGV come from the germline V gene. V gave up 2 bases and J gave up 8 bases; unmatched junction bases: 17. CDR3 residues: CASSLYLPGQTSGEKLFF. The CDR3 DNA reads as TGTGCCAGCAGCTTATATCTCCCGGGACAGACTAGTGGGGAAAAACTGTTTTTT.

This sequence joins TRBV18 and TRBJ2-1; 9 bases are shared with TRBD2. V was clipped by 5 bases and J by 4 bases; unmatched bases: 18. The CDR3 length is 19 residues. Germline assignment: CDR1 KGHSH and CDR2 LQKENI. The DNA of the CDR3 is TGTGCCAGCTCAGCACTAGTTTGGGCAGCGGGAGGAATTTACAATGAGCAGTTCTTC. Translated: CASSALVWAAGGIYNEQFF.